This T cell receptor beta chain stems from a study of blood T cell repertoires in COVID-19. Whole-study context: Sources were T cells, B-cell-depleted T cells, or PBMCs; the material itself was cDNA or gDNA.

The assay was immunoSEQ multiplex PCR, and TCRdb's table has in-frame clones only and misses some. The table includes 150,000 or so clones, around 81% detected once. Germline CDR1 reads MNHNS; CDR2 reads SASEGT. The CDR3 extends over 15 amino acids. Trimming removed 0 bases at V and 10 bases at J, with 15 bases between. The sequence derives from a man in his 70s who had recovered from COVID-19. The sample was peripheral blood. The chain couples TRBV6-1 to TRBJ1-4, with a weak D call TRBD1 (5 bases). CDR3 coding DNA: TGTGCCAGCAGTGAAGCAAGGAGGGGTGATGGAAAACTGTTTTTT. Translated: CASSEARRGDGKLFF.